Below are 5 T cell receptor beta chains sequenced from a single sample in a study of blood T cell repertoires in COVID-19. Profiled with immunoSEQ multiplex PCR; TCRdb holds only in-frame clones, not every one. Of under 250,000 clones listed, approximately 90% are singletons. Sequenced: peripheral blood. These receptors all come from a man in his 60s with COVID-19, enrolled during active disease.

The genes are TRBV5-1 and TRBJ1-2, with D hard to call. Germline V gene lookup returns CDR1 SGHRS and CDR2 YFSETQ. The CDR3 runs to 13 residues. V lost 1 base and J 0 bases, leaving 4 bases between the germline ends. CDR3 sequence reads: CASSLSANYGYTF. The CDR3 DNA sequence: TGCGCCAGCAGCTTGTCTGCTAACTATGGCTACACCTTC.

The V gene is TRBV4-1, the J gene TRBJ1-1; TRBD1 aligns across 7 bases. After removal of 1 base from V and 7 bases from J, the junction contained 12 bases not matched to a gene. CDR3 length equals 16 residues. Germline values: CDR1 MGHRA, CDR2 YSYEKL. The CDR3 nucleotides are TGCGCCAGCAGCCAAGGCCAGGACAGGCCAAGGGATGAAGCTTTCTTT. Amino acids: CASSQGQDRPRDEAFF.

This clone was picked up one time. The CDR3 loop is CASSQGMNTEAFF. In DNA form, the CDR3 reads TGTGCCAGCAGTCAGGGGATGAACACTGAAGCTTTCTTT. V and J are TRBV27 and TRBJ1-1; perhaps TRBD1 as D (6 bases). CDR3 length: 13 residues. The V gene lost 5 bases and the J gene lost 0 bases, with 7 bases spanning the gap. Germline V CDR1 and CDR2: MNHEY, SMNVEV (reference sequence).

This sequence joins TRBV5-1 and TRBJ2-1, with 8 bases identical to TRBD1. The germline CDR1 and CDR2 sequences are SGHRS and YFSETQ. CDR3 length: 17 residues. J was trimmed by 5 bases and V by 0 bases; bases with no gene match: 10. CDR3 nucleotide sequence: TGCGCCAGCAGCTTGGGGGCCAGGACAGGGTCCGACAATGAGCAGTTCTTC. Amino acids: CASSLGARTGSDNEQFF.

This chain uses TRBV7-8 with TRBJ2-2; TRBD2 might be the D (6 bases). Germline lookup yields CDR1 SGHVS and CDR2 FQNEAQ. The V and J ends lost 7 bases and 4 bases respectively, with 25 bases between them. This CDR3 comprises 18 residues. The CDR3 DNA is TGTGCCAGCACCTTCCTTACCATCCCGGGACTCATCACCGGGGAGCTGTTTTTT. This translates into CASTFLTIPGLITGELFF.